This passage covers 22 T cell receptor beta chains from one sample sequenced in a study of T cell repertoires in cytomegalovirus infection. TCRdb reprocessed the reads with MiXCR, giving one entry per CDR3 protein. The profile shows some 350,000 distinct CDR3 sequences, about a sixth of them singletons. The sample comprised PBMCs. The receptors were sampled from a human donor in good health (CMV status not recorded). Some clones in this sample may be carry-over from other donors' samples.

The rearrangement joins TRBV20-1 to TRBJ2-3; TRBD2 matches 9 bases. V dropped 5 bases and J dropped 6; count of bases not matched to a gene: 9. The CDR3 consists of 14 residues. Germline V gene lookup returns CDR1 DFQATT and CDR2 SNEGSKA (reference sequence). CDR3 loop: CSAASGGYGDTQYF. CDR3 DNA: TGCAGTGCTGCCAGCGGGGGGTACGGGGATACGCAGTATTTT.

The J gene is TRBJ1-1, the V gene TRBV5-1; D not resolved. The CDR3 spans 15 residues. The germline V and J ends were trimmed by 4 bases and 0 bases, with 13 bases remaining between them. Germline V gene sequence: CDR1 SGHRS, CDR2 YFSETQ. CDR3: CASSTALGMNTEAFF. The CDR3 DNA sequence: TGCGCCAGCAGCACCGCTCTGGGAATGAACACTGAAGCTTTCTTT.

The chain joins TRBV7-6 to TRBJ2-3; D perhaps matches TRBD2 (6 bases). The CDR3 extends over 15 amino acids. V lost 5 bases to trimming and J lost 2 bases, with 14 bases between them. The germline V gene encodes CDR1 SGHVS and CDR2 FNYEAQ. The chain's CDR3 is CASSRETSPTDTQYF. In nucleotides, the CDR3 is TGTGCCAGCAGCCGGGAGACGTCCCCCACAGATACGCAGTATTTT.

V is TRBV11-2 and J is TRBJ1-3; 8 nucleotides agree with TRBD1. The CDR3 sequence is 16 residues long. V was clipped by 4 bases and J by 4 bases; unmatched bases: 9. Germline CDR1 and CDR2: SGHAT and FQNNGV. In DNA form, the CDR3 reads TGTGCCAGCAGCTCAATTCTCGACAGGGGAGGAAACACCATATATTTT. Residues: CASSSILDRGGNTIYF.

This clonotype occurred many times. This chain links TRBV7-8 with TRBJ2-3; a weak D match, TRBD2 (6 bases). The germline CDR1 and CDR2 sequences are SGHVS and FQNEAQ. The CDR3 runs 14 residues. Trimming removed 4 bases at V and 5 bases at J, with 13 bases between. The CDR3 here is CASSSLAKGDTQYF. For the CDR3, the DNA is TGTGCCAGCAGCTCTCTAGCGAAGGGAGATACGCAGTATTTT.

This clonotype has at least ten counts. The V and J genes are TRBV7-2 and TRBJ2-5; TRBD2 might be the D (5 bases). Germline V gene sequence: CDR1 SGHTA, CDR2 FQGNSA. V lost 3 bases and J lost 6, with 17 bases in between. The CDR3 extends over 15 amino acids. The CDR3 protein is CASSLSSATAQTQYF. CDR3 nucleotides: TGTGCCAGCAGCTTGAGTAGCGCGACTGCCCAGACCCAGTACTTC. The complete variable domain, with remaining parts taken from reference TRBV7-2 and TRBJ2-5, reads GAGVSQSPSNKVTEKGKDVELRCDPISGHTALYWYRQSLGQGLEFLIYFQGNSAPDKSGLPSDRFSAERTGGSVSTLTIQRTQQEDSAVYLCASSLSSATAQTQYFGPGTRLLVL.

This clonotype has a count of ten or more. This chain links TRBV7-9 with TRBJ2-7, with D tentatively TRBD1 or TRBD2 (6 bases each). The CDR3 loop spans 13 amino acids. Germline CDR1 reads SEHNR; CDR2 reads FQNEAQ (reference sequence). Trimming shortened V by 2 bases and J by 4 bases, and 9 bases separated the two germline ends. The CDR3 DNA sequence: TGTGCCAGCAGCTTACTAGGGGGGTACGAGCAGTACTTC. It specifies CASSLLGGYEQYF.

This clonotype was observed many times. V gene TRBV7-8 combines with J gene TRBJ2-5; D not certain. The V end lost 7 bases, the J end lost 2 bases, and 29 bases lay between the germline ends. The CDR3 sequence is 19 residues long. Germline CDR1 SGHVS, CDR2 FQNEAQ. CDR3 sequence (DNA): TGTGCCAGCACGCCCAGCAGGATTCCCACCCCGAGGTTTCAAGAGACCCAGTACTTC. Its protein is CASTPSRIPTPRFQETQYF.

This clonotype was seen at least ten times. The genes are TRBV7-2 and TRBJ2-7, with 8 bases matching TRBD2. The CDR3 extends over 14 amino acids. Trimming at V came to 2 bases and at J to 4 bases, leaving 4 bases not matched to a gene. Germline V lookup: CDR1 SGHTA, CDR2 FQGNSA. As DNA, the CDR3 is TGTGCCAGCAGCTTACGGGCTAGCGGGTACGAGCAGTACTTC. Its protein is CASSLRASGYEQYF.

This clonotype was detected many times. J is TRBJ2-1 and V is TRBV7-2, with no clear D. The CDR3 covers 13 residues. Trimming removed 1 base at V and 6 bases at J, with 7 bases between. CDR1 and CDR2 (germline): SGHTA, FQGNSA. The CDR3 bases are TGTGCCAGCAGCTTAGAACTTGGCAATGAGCAGTTCTTC. Its protein is CASSLELGNEQFF. Combining the CDR3 with reference TRBV7-2 and TRBJ2-1 gives the whole variable domain GAGVSQSPSNKVTEKGKDVELRCDPISGHTALYWYRQSLGQGLEFLIYFQGNSAPDKSGLPSDRFSAERTGGSVSTLTIQRTQQEDSAVYLCASSLELGNEQFFGPGTRLTVL.

J is TRBJ1-5 and V is TRBV24-1; 9 bases match TRBD1. The CDR3 consists of 16 residues. V gave up 4 bases and J gave up 6 bases; unmatched junction bases: 9. Germline V gene data show CDR1 as KGHDR and CDR2 as SFDVKD. CDR3 residues: CATSDRRTGAGQPQHF. The CDR3 DNA sequence: TGTGCCACCAGTGACCGTCGGACAGGGGCAGGTCAGCCCCAGCATTTT.

CDR3 amino acids: CASSPYRQPQHF. The DNA for the CDR3 is TGTGCCAGCAGTCCATATCGACAGCCCCAGCATTTT. V gene TRBV2 combines with J gene TRBJ1-5; D gene unclear. The CDR3 has 12 residues. V lost 5 bases, J lost 7 bases, and 9 bases lay in between. The germline gives CDR1 SNHLY, CDR2 FYNNEI.

The chain combines TRBV6-1 with TRBJ2-5; D is possibly TRBD1 (6 bases). The CDR3 is 14 residues long. V gave up 4 bases and J gave up 2 bases, with 11 bases separating them. CDR1 and CDR2 from the germline V gene are MNHNS and SASEGT. CDR3: CASSATGLQETQYF. CDR3 bases: TGTGCCAGCAGTGCCACAGGGCTACAAGAGACCCAGTACTTC.

The chain joins TRBV5-6 to TRBJ2-3, with D hard to call. The CDR3 is 11 amino acids. Between the trimmed V and J ends, which lost 7 bases and 7 bases, there was a span of 10 bases. Germline CDR1 SGHDT, CDR2 YYEEEE. The DNA for the CDR3 is TGTGCCAGCTCTCACGTGAATACGCAGTATTTT. Its protein is CASSHVNTQYF. Together with reference TRBV5-6 and TRBJ2-3, the CDR3 gives the full variable domain: DAGVTQSPTHLIKTRGQQVTLRCSPKSGHDTVSWYQQALGQGPQFIFQYYEEEERQRGNFPDRFSGHQFPNYSSELNVNALLLGDSALYLCASSHVNTQYFGPGTRLTVL.

This clonotype was seen repeatedly, ten times or more. The V call is TRBV19, the J call TRBJ2-7; a weak D match, TRBD2 (5 bases). This CDR3 region has 15 residues. V was clipped by 6 bases and J by 0 bases, with 15 bases between them. CDR1 and CDR2 (germline): LNHDA, SQIVND (reference sequence). CDR3 sequence reads: CASSLLPGSSYEQYF. In DNA, the CDR3 is TGTGCCAGTAGCCTACTCCCGGGGAGCTCCTACGAGCAGTACTTC.

This clonotype was picked up many times. V and J are TRBV7-6 and TRBJ2-5, with D perhaps TRBD1 (6 bases). The CDR3 has 14 residues. CDR1 and CDR2 (germline): SGHVS, FNYEAQ. V was shortened by 5 bases and J by 2 bases, with 12 bases between the two germline ends. Written as DNA, the CDR3 is TGTGCCAGCAGCCAACGGACAGAACAAGAGACCCAGTACTTC. It encodes CASSQRTEQETQYF.

This clonotype was seen repeatedly, ten times or more. The chain joins TRBV7-2 to TRBJ2-3; 12 nucleotides match TRBD2. The CDR3 consists of 17 residues. CDR1 SGHTA and CDR2 FQGNSA come from the germline V gene. Germline trimming cut 4 bases from V and 0 bases from J; bases unmatched to any gene: 5. This CDR3 is CASSWTGTSGSTDTQYF. DNA for the CDR3: TGTGCCAGCAGCTGGACCGGGACTAGCGGGAGCACAGATACGCAGTATTTT.

The chain carries TRBV10-2 and TRBJ2-3; 10 nucleotides line up with TRBD2. CDR1 and CDR2 from the germline V gene are WSHSY and SAAADI. Trimming cost V 2 bases and J 11 bases; bases outside gene matches: 4. The CDR3 runs to 13 residues. The CDR3 region is CASSEIAGGWQYF. The CDR3 bases are TGCGCCAGCAGTGAGATAGCGGGAGGTTGGCAGTATTTT.

In its sample, this clonotype was seen a few times. The chain combines TRBV9 with TRBJ2-5, with 11 bases aligning to TRBD1. This CDR3 comprises 15 residues. V trimming: 3 bases; J trimming: 4 bases; junction bases outside the gene matches: 5. Germline lookup yields CDR1 SGDLS and CDR2 YYNGEE. CDR3 amino acids: CASSEGQGDGETQYF. The CDR3 coding sequence is TGTGCCAGCAGCGAGGGACAGGGGGATGGAGAGACCCAGTACTTC.

This chain links TRBV11-2 with TRBJ2-7, with TRBD2 as a possible D gene (5 bases). CDR3 length equals 18 residues. Trimming took off 4 bases at V and 3 bases at J, with 25 bases between the two ends. Germline V gives CDR1 SGHAT, CDR2 FQNNGV. The CDR3 is CASSYGRGSSIKGYEQYF. The CDR3, as DNA: TGTGCCAGCAGCTACGGCCGGGGTAGCTCAATCAAGGGCTACGAGCAGTACTTC.

This clonotype was detected only a few times. The V call is TRBV7-6, the J call TRBJ2-1; possible D gene TRBD2, 5 bases. Trimming pared 3 bases from V and 9 bases from J, leaving 18 bases between. This CDR3 has 15 amino acids. Germline V CDR1 and CDR2: SGHVS, FNYEAQ. For the CDR3, the DNA is TGTGCCAGCAGCTTCGGGGTCGCAGCGACCCTTGAGCAGTTCTTC. Translating it yields CASSFGVAATLEQFF.

This clonotype has just one count. This rearrangement joins TRBV9 to TRBJ2-1, with a weak D call TRBD2 (5 bases). In germline, CDR1 is SGDLS, CDR2 YYNGEE. The CDR3 sequence is 14 residues long. The ends were cut back, 3 bases at V and 0 bases at J, with 7 bases in the middle. CDR3 sequence reads: CASSASGSYNEQFF. CDR3 DNA: TGTGCCAGCAGCGCCAGCGGCTCCTACAATGAGCAGTTCTTC.